The T cell receptor (beta chain) under discussion was sequenced for a study of blood T cell repertoires in COVID-19. J was trimmed by 5 bases and V by 5 bases; bases with no gene match: 7. The CDR3 totals 14 residues. Germline V CDR1 and CDR2: MNHEY, SVGAGI. Original analysis: From reference gene primer amplification, estimates of nucleated cell counts were derived. Using immunoSEQ multiplex PCR, the repertoire was profiled, and TCRdb retains in-frame clones only, with some absent. The V and J calls and the clone size are those of that table, but D and trimming were determined from the DNA. This table holds approximately 300,000 clones, 80% to 90% found once. Those enrolled, adults aged roughly 18 to 100 years, came from fewer than 25 US areas.

Sequencing was done on a sample of PBMCs or T cells enriched from blood (not recorded which). The chain joins TRBV6-5 to TRBJ1-2; 8 positions match TRBD1. This TCR came from a woman aged 25-40 years who had recovered from COVID-19. The CDR3 bases are TGTGCCAGCAGTCCGCGAGACAGGGGTTATGGCTACACCTTC. It is translated as CASSPRDRGYGYTF.